Presented here are 10 T cell receptor beta chains from one specimen sequenced in a study of identifying expanded T cells in peripheral blood. The protocol was immunoSEQ multiplex PCR, while the TCRdb copy is restricted to in-frame clones and leaves out a portion. The repertoire consists of about 86,000 clones, with around 83% occurring once and the leading ten covering 4% to 5.5%. The source material was blood. The receptors come from a person aged 18 to 70 in good health.

The chain combines TRBV6-1 with TRBJ2-1; TRBD1 matches 8 bases. Germline CDR1 MNHNS, CDR2 SASEGT. V lost 1 base to trimming and J lost 4 bases; unmatched junction nucleotides: 0. This CDR3 is 14 amino acids long. As DNA, the CDR3 is TGTGCCAGCAGTGAAGGACAGGGGTACAATGAGCAGTTCTTC. It encodes CASSEGQGYNEQFF.

The chain recombines TRBV5-4 with TRBJ2-2; either TRBD1 or TRBD2 may supply D (5 bases each). Germline V gene sequence: CDR1 SGHNT, CDR2 YYREEE (reference sequence). CDR3 length equals 15 residues. Trimming removed 3 bases from V and 0 bases from J, with 9 bases in between. CDR3 sequence (DNA): TGTGCCAGCAGCTCTGGGGACCCGAACACCGGGGAGCTGTTTTTT. Its protein product is CASSSGDPNTGELFF.

This clone showed up just a few times. The CDR3 nucleotides read TGTGCCAGCAGTGGATGGACGGGGAACACTGAAGCTTTCTTT. Protein sequence: CASSGWTGNTEAFF. The genes are TRBV25-1 and TRBJ1-1; no clear D gene. Germline V gene data show CDR1 as MGHDK and CDR2 as SYGVNS. The CDR3 spans 14 residues. Between the trimmed V and J ends, which lost 4 bases and 1 base, there was a span of 10 bases.

This chain links TRBV27 with TRBJ2-3; 15 bases are shared with TRBD2. J lost 1 base, V lost 5 bases, and 10 bases had no gene match. This CDR3 spans 19 amino acids. From germline, CDR1 is MNHEY and CDR2 SMNVEV (reference sequence). The CDR3 DNA follows: TGTGCCAGCAGTCAAACCGGACTAGCGGGGGGGCCGGGCACAGATACGCAGTATTTT. Amino acid sequence: CASSQTGLAGGPGTDTQYF.

The chain links TRBV7-2 to TRBJ2-1; no clear D. The CDR3 has 13 residues. CDR1 is SGHTA and CDR2 is FQGNSA in the germline V gene. Trimming took 1 base from V and 9 from J, leaving 10 bases between them. The CDR3, as DNA: TGTGCCAGCAGCTTAGATTATAAAACTGAGCAGTTCTTC. Protein: CASSLDYKTEQFF.

The genes are TRBV9 and TRBJ2-1, with D tentatively TRBD2 (6 bases). The length of the CDR3 is 16 residues. Germline V gene lookup returns CDR1 SGDLS and CDR2 YYNGEE. Trimming removed 0 bases at V and 6 bases at J, with 16 bases between. CDR3 sequence: CASSVAWGLFGNEQFF. The CDR3 coding sequence is TGTGCCAGCAGCGTAGCCTGGGGACTCTTTGGCAATGAGCAGTTCTTC.

The chain has TRBV11-2 and TRBJ2-7; 7 nucleotides align to TRBD1. This CDR3 spans 15 amino acids. Germline V lookup: CDR1 SGHAT, CDR2 FQNNGV. Germline trimming cut 5 bases from V and 2 bases from J; bases unmatched to any gene: 9. The CDR3 coding sequence is TGTGCCAGCAGCCTCAACAGGGGAGAGGCCTACGAGCAGTACTTC. This encodes CASSLNRGEAYEQYF.

The V and J genes are TRBV27 and TRBJ2-3; D gene uncertain. This CDR3 has 16 residues. CDR1 is MNHEY, CDR2 SMNVEV, per germline (reference sequence). V dropped 0 bases and J dropped 3 bases, with 13 bases sitting between them. The CDR3, as DNA: TGTGCCAGCAGTTTATCGGATTTGGGTAGAACAGATACGCAGTATTTT. It codes for CASSLSDLGRTDTQYF.

The chain couples TRBV6-6 to TRBJ2-6; no reliable D call. Germline CDR1 is MNHNY and CDR2 is SVGAGI (reference sequence). The V end lost 7 bases, the J end lost 0 bases, and 4 bases lay between the germline ends. The CDR3 loop spans 13 amino acids. In nucleotides, the CDR3 is TGTGCCAGCACGCGCTCTGGGGCCAACGTCCTGACTTTC. It specifies CASTRSGANVLTF.

The chain uses TRBV27 and TRBJ2-3; tentative D call: TRBD1 (6 bases). V was cut by 4 bases and J by 4 bases, with 18 bases left in between. The CDR3 consists of 16 residues. The germline V gene has CDR1 MNHEY and CDR2 SMNVEV (reference sequence). The DNA of the CDR3 is TGTGCCAGCAGTTCACCTTCGAAACAGGGAGCAGATACGCAGTATTTT. It codes for CASSSPSKQGADTQYF.